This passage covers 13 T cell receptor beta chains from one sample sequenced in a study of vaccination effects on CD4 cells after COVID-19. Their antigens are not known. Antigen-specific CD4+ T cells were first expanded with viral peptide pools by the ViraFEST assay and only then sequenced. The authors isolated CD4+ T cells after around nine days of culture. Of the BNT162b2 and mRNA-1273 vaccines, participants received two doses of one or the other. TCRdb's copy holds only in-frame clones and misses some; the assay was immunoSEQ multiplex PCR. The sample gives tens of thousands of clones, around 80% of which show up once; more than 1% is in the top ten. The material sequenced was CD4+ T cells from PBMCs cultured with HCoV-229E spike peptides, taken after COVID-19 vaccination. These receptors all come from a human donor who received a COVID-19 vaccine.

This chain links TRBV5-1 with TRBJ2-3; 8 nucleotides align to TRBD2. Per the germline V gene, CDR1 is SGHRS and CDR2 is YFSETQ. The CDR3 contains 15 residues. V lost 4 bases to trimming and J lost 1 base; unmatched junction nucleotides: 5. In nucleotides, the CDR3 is TGCGCCAGCAGCCCGGGGGGGGGTCGCACAGATACGCAGTATTTT. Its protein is CASSPGGGRTDTQYF.

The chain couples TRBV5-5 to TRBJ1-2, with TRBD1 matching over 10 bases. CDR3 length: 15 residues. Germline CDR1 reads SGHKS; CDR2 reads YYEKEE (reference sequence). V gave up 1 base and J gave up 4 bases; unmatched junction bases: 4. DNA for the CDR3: TGTGCCAGCAGCTTGTTGGGACAGGGGCTCTATGGCTACACCTTC. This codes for CASSLLGQGLYGYTF.

Here the CDR3 reads CASGDSGARETQYF. CDR3 coding DNA: TGTGCCAGCGGAGATTCAGGGGCTAGGGAGACCCAGTACTTC. The chain has TRBV27 and TRBJ2-5, with D perhaps TRBD1 (6 bases). CDR3 size: 14 residues. V was clipped by 8 bases and J by 5 bases, with 18 bases between them. The germline V gene has CDR1 MNHEY and CDR2 SMNVEV (reference sequence).

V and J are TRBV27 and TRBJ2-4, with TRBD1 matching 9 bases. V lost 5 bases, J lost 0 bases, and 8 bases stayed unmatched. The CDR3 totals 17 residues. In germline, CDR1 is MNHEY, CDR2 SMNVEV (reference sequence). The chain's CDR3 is CASSPRGQGLAKNIQYF. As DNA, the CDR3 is TGTGCCAGCAGTCCCCGGGGACAGGGTTTAGCCAAAAACATTCAGTACTTC.

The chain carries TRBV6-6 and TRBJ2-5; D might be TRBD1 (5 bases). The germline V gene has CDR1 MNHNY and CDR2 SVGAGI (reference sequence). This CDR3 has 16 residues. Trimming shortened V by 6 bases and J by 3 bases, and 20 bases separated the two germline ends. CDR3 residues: CASRDLLTDSKETQYF. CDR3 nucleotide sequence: TGTGCCAGCAGAGACCTATTGACAGACTCAAAAGAGACCCAGTACTTC.

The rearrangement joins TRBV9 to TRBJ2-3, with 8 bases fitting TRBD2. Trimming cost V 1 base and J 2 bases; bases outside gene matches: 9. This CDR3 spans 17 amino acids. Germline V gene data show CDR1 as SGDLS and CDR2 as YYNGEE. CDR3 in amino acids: CASSVSSRGAYTDTQYF. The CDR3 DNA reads TGTGCCAGCAGCGTAAGTTCGCGGGGGGCTTACACAGATACGCAGTATTTT.

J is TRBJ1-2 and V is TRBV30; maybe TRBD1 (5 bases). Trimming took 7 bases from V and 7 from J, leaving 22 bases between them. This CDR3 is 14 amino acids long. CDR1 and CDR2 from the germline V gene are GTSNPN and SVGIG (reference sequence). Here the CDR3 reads CAYTPGQGWFGYTF. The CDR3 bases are TGTGCCTATACCCCGGGGCAGGGTTGGTTTGGCTACACCTTC.

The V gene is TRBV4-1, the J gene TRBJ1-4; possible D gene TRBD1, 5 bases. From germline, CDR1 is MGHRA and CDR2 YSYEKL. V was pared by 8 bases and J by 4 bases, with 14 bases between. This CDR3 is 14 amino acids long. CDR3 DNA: TGCGCCAGCCAAAACCAGGGCCTTAATGAAAAACTGTTTTTT. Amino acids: CASQNQGLNEKLFF.

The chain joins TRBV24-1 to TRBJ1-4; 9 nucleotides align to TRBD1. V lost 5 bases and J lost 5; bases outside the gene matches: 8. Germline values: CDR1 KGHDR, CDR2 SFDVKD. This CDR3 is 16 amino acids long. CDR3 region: CATSGDRGGINEKLFF. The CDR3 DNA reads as TGTGCCACCAGTGGAGACAGGGGGGGAATCAATGAAAAACTGTTTTTT.

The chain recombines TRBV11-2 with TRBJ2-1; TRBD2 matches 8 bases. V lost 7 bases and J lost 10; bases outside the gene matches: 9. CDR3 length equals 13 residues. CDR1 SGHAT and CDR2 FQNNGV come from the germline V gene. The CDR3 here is CASMGLAGPEQFF. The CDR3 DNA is TGTGCCAGCATGGGGCTAGCGGGCCCCGAGCAGTTCTTC.

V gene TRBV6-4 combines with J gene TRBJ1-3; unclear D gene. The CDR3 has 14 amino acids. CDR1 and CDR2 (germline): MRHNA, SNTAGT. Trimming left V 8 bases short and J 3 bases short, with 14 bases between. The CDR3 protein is CASPEPDNGNTIYF. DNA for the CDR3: TGTGCCAGCCCGGAGCCCGACAATGGAAACACCATATATTTT.

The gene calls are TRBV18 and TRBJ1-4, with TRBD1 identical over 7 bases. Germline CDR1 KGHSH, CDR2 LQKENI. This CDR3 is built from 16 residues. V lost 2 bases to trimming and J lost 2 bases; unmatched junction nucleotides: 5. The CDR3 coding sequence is TGTGCCAGCTCACCAAGACAGGGTGGGACTAATGAAAAACTGTTTTTT. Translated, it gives CASSPRQGGTNEKLFF.

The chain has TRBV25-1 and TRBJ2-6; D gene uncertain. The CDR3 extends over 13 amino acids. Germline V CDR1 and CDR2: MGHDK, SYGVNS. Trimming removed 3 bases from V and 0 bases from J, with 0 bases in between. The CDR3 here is CASSDSGANVLTF. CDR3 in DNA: TGTGCCAGCAGTGACTCTGGGGCCAACGTCCTGACTTTC.